The T cell receptor beta chain described here comes from a study of T cells in women clearing cervical HPV infection. The overall study: Donors had HPV16-related CIN3 or worse; 2 had invasive cancer.

Some clones are missing from TCRdb's copy, which holds only in-frame ones; the method was immunoSEQ multiplex PCR. This sample's clone table lists about 22,000 clones. Study-wide findings and caveats: Associations may precede or follow infection; HPV-specific or memory T cells were not isolated.

Per germline, CDR1 SGHTA and CDR2 FQGTGA. CDR3 length: 17 residues. Remarks on this clone: No antigen is known for it. The read ends 3 residues shy of where the CDR3 ends; the end is completed using the germline J gene.

The sequence derives from a woman aged 18-69 years with a cervical HPV16 infection that either progressed to CIN3+ or cleared (not recorded which). Sequencing was done on a sample of blood buffy coat. The J gene is TRBJ1-2, the V gene TRBV7-3; the match to TRBD1 covers 11 bases. The sequenced part of the CDR3 DNA is TGTGCCAGCAGCTTAACGTTTCGAGGACAGGGGGCAGATGAC. The encoded protein is CASSLTFRGQGADD. The whole CDR3 protein reads CASSLTFRGQGADDYTF.